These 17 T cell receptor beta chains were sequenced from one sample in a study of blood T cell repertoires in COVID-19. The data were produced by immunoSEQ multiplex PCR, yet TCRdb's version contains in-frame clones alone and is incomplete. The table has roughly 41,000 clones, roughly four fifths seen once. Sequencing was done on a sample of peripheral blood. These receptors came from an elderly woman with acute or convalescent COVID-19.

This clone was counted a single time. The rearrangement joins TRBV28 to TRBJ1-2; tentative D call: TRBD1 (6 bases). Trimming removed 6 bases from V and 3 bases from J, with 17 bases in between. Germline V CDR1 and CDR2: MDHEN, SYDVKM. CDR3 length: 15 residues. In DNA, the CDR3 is TGTGCCAGCAGACCCGGGACCAGGGGCTACTATGGCTACACCTTC. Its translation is CASRPGTRGYYGYTF.

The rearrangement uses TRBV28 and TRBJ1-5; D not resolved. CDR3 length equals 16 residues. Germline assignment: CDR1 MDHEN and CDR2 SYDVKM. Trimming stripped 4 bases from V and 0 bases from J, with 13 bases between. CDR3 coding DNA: TGTGCCAGCAGTTCCCTCGGTAGTGGTAGCAATCAGCCCCAGCATTTT. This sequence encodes CASSSLGSGSNQPQHF.

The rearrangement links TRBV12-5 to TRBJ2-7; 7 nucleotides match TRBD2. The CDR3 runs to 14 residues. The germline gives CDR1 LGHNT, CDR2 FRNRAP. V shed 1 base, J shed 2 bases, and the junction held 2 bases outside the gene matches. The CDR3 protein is CASGLGAGAYEQYF. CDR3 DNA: TGTGCTAGTGGTTTGGGGGCGGGAGCCTACGAGCAGTACTTC.

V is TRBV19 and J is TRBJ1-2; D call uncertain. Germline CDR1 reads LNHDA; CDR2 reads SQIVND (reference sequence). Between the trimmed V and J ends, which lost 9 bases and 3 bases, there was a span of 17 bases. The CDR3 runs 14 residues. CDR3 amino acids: CASARTGRDYGYTF. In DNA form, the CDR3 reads TGTGCCAGCGCGAGAACTGGGAGAGACTATGGCTACACCTTC.

CDR3 DNA: TGTGCCACCAGCTCCCGACTAGCGGGGGCATCCTACAATGAGCAGTTCTTC. This translates into CATSSRLAGASYNEQFF. This chain connects TRBV15 to TRBJ2-1; TRBD2 aligns across 12 bases. The germline gives CDR1 LNHNV, CDR2 YYDKDF (reference sequence). This CDR3 is built from 17 residues. Trimming removed 5 bases from V and 1 base from J; junction bases left unmatched: 6.

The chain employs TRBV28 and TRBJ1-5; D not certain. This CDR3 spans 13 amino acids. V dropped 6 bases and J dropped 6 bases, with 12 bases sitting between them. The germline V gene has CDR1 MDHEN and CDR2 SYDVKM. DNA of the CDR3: TGTGCCAGCAGGCTTCGGGGTGTTCAGCCCCAGCATTTT. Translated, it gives CASRLRGVQPQHF. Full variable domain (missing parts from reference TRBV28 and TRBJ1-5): DVKVTQSSRYLVKRTGEKVFLECVQDMDHENMFWYRQDPGLGLRLIYFSYDVKMKEKGDIPEGYSVSREKKERFSLILESASTNQTSMYLCASRLRGVQPQHFGDGTRLSIL.

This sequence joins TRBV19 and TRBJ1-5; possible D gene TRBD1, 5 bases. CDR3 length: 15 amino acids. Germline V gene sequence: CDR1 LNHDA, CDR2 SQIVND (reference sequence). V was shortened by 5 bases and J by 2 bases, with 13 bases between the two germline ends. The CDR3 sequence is CASSPGQGGNQPQHF. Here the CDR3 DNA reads TGTGCCAGTAGTCCCGGGCAGGGCGGCAATCAGCCCCAGCATTTT.

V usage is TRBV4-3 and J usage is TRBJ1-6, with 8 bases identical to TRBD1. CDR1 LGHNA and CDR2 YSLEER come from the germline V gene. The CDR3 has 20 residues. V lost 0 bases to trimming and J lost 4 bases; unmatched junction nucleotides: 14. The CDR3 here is CASSQDPPTGAQLYNSPLHF. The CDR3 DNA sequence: TGCGCCAGCAGCCAAGATCCTCCGACAGGGGCCCAACTTTATAATTCACCCCTCCACTTT.

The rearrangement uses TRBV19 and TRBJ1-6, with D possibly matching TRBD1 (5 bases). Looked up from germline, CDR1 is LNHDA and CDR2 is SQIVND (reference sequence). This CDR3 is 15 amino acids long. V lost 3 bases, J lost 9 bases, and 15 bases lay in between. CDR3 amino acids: CASSILGRQGSPLHF. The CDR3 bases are TGTGCCAGTAGTATCCTGGGTCGTCAGGGTTCACCCCTCCACTTT.

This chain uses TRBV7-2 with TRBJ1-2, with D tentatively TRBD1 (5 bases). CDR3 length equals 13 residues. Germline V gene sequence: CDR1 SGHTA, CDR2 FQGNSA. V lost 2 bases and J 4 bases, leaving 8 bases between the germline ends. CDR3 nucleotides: TGTGCCAGCAGCTTAATAGACAGCTATGGCTACACCTTC. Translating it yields CASSLIDSYGYTF.

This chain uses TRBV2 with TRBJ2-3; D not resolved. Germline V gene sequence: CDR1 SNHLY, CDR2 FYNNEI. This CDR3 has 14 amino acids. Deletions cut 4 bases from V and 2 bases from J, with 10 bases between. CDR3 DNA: TGTGCCAGCAGTGTTGGCAGATCCACAGATACGCAGTATTTT. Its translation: CASSVGRSTDTQYF.

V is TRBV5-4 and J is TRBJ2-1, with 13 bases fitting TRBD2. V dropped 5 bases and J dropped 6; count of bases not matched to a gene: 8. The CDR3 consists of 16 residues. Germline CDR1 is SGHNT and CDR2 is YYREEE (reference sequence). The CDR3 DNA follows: TGTGCCAGCAGGCGTACACTAGCGGGGGGGTTCAATGAGCAGTTCTTC. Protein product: CASRRTLAGGFNEQFF.

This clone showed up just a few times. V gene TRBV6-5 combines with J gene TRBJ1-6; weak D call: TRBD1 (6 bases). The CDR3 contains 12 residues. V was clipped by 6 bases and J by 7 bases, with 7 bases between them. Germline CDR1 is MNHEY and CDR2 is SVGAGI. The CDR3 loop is CASSQGNSPLHF. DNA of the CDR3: TGTGCCAGCAGCCAGGGGAATTCACCCCTCCACTTT.

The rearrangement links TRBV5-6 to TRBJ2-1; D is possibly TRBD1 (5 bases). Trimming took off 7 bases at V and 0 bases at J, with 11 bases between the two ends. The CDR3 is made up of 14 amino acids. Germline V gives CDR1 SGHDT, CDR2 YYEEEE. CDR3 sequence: CASGRQSSYNEQFF. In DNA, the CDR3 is TGTGCCAGCGGTAGACAGAGCTCCTACAATGAGCAGTTCTTC.

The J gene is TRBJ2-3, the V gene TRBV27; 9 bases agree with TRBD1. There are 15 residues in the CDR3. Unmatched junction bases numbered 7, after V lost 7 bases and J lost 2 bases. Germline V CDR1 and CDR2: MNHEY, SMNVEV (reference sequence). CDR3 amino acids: CASNPGQGTTDTQYF. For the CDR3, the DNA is TGTGCCAGCAACCCGGGACAGGGAACCACAGATACGCAGTATTTT.

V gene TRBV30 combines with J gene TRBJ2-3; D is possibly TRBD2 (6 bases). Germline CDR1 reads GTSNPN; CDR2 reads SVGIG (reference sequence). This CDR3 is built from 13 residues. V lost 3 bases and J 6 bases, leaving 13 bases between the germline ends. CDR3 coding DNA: TGTGCCTGGAGGGGGCGGGGTATTGATACGCAGTATTTT. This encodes CAWRGRGIDTQYF.

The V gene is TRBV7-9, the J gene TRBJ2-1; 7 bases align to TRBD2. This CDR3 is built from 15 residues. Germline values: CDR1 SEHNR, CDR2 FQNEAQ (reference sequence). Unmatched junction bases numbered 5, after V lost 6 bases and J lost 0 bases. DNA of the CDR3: TGTGCCAGCAGACCAGCGGGGAGCTCCTACAATGAGCAGTTCTTC. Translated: CASRPAGSSYNEQFF.